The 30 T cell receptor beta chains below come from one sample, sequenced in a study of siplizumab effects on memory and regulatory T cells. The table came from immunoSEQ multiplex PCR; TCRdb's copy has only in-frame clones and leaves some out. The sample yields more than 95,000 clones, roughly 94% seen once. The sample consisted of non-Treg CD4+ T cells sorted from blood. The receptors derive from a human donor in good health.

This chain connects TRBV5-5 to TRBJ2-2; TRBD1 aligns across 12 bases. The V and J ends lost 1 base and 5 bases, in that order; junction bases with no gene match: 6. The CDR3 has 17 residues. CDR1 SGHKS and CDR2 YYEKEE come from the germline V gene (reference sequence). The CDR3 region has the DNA TGTGCCAGCAGCTTGACGGGACAGGGGGCTGGGACCGGGGAGCTGTTTTTT. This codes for CASSLTGQGAGTGELFF.

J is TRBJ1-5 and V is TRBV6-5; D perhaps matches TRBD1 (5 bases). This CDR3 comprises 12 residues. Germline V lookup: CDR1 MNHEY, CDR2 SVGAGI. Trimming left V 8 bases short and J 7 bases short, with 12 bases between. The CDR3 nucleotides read TGTGCCAGCCTGACCCCAGGGCAGCCCCAGCATTTT. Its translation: CASLTPGQPQHF.

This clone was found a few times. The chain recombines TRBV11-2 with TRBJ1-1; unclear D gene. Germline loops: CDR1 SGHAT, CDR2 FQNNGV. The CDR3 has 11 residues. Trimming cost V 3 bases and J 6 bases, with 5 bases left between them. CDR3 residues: CASSLRAEAFF. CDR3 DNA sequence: TGTGCCAGCAGCTTGAGGGCTGAAGCTTTCTTT.

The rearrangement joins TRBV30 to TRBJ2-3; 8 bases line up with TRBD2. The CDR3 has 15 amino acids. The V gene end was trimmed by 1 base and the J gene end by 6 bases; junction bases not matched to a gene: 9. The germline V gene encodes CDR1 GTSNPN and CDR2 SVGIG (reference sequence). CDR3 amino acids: CAWSAIAGTVDTQYF. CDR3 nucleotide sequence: TGTGCCTGGAGTGCCATAGCGGGGACGGTGGATACGCAGTATTTT.

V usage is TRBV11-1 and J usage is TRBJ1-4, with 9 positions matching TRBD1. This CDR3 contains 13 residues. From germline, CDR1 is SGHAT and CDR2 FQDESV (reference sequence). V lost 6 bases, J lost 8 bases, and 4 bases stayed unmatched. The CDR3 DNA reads TGTGCCAGCAGGGGACAGGGAGAAGAAAAACTGTTTTTT. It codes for CASRGQGEEKLFF. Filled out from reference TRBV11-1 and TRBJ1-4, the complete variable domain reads EAEVAQSPRYKITEKSQAVAFWCDPISGHATLYWYRQILGQGPELLVQFQDESVVDDSQLPKDRFSAERLKGVDSTLKIQPAELGDSAMYLCASRGQGEEKLFFGSGTQLSVL.

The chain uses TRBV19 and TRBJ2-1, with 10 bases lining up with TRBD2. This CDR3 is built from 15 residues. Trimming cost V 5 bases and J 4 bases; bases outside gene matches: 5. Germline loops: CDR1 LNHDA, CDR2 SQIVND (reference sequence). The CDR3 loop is CASSVGLADYNEQFF. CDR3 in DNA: TGTGCCAGTAGTGTCGGACTAGCGGATTACAATGAGCAGTTCTTC.

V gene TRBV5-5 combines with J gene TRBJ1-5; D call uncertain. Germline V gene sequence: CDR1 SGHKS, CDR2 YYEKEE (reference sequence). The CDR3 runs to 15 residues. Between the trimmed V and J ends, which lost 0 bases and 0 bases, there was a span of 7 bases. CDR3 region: CASSLASNSNQPQHF. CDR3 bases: TGTGCCAGCAGCTTGGCTTCTAATAGCAATCAGCCCCAGCATTTT.

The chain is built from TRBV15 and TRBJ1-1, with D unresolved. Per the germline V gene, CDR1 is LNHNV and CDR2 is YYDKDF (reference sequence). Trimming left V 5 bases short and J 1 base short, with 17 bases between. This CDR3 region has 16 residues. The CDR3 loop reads CATSGARQQWNTEAFF. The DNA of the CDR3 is TGTGCCACCAGCGGAGCCCGGCAGCAGTGGAACACTGAAGCTTTCTTT.

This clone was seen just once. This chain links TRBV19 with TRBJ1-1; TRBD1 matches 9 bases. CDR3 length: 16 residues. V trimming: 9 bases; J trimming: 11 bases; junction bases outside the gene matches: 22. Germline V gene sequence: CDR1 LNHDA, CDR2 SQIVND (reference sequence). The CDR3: CASRDWTGVSSVIAFF. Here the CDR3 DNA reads TGTGCCAGCCGGGATTGGACAGGGGTTTCCTCTGTGATCGCTTTCTTT.

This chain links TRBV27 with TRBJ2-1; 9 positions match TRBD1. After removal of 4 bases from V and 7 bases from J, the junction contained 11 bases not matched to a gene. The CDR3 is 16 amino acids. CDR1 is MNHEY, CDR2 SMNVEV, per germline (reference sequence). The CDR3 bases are TGTGCCAGCAGTTCTCCGAACGGACAGGGGAGGAATGAGCAGTTCTTC. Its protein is CASSSPNGQGRNEQFF.

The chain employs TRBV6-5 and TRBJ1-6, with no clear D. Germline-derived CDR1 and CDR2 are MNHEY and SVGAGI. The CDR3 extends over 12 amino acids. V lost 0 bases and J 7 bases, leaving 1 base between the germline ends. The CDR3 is CASSYSNSPLHF. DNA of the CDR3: TGTGCCAGCAGTTACTCCAATTCACCCCTCCACTTT.

CDR3 DNA: TGCGCCAGCAGCGCCGGGACAGGGCGGGCCGGGGAGCTGTTTTTT. Its protein product is CASSAGTGRAGELFF. The chain uses TRBV5-1 and TRBJ2-2; 9 bases agree with TRBD1. CDR3 length: 15 residues. The V segment lost 4 bases and the J segment 6 bases; nucleotides outside the gene matches: 7. Germline V CDR1 and CDR2: SGHRS, YFSETQ. Full variable domain (outside the CDR3, taken from reference TRBV5-1 and TRBJ2-2): KAGVTQTPRYLIKTRGQQVTLSCSPISGHRSVSWYQQTPGQGLQFLFEYFSETQRNKGNFPGRFSGRQFSNSRSEMNVSTLELGDSALYLCASSAGTGRAGELFFGEGSRLTVL.

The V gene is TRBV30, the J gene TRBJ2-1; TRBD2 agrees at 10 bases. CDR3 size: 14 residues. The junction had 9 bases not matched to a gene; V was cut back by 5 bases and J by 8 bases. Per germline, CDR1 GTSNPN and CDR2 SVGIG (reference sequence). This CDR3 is CAWASGRSFHEQFF. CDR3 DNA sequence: TGTGCCTGGGCTAGCGGGAGATCTTTCCATGAGCAGTTCTTC.

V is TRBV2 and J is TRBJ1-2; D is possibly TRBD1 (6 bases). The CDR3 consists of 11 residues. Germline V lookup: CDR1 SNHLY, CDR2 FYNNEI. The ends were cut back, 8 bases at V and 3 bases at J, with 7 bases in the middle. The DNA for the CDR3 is TGTGCCAGCTCAGGGGACTATGGCTACACCTTC. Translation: CASSGDYGYTF.

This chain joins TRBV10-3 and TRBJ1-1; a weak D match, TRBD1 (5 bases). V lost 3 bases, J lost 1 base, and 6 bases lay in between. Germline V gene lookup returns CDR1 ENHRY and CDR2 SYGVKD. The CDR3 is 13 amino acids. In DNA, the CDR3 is TGTGCCATCAGTGACAGGGAGAACACTGAAGCTTTCTTT. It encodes CAISDRENTEAFF.

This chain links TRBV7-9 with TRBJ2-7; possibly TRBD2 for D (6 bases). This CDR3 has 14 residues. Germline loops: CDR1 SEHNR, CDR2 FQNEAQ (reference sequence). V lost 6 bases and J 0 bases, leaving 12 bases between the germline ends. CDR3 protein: CASREGYGSYEQYF. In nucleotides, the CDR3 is TGTGCCAGCAGGGAGGGGTACGGCTCCTACGAGCAGTACTTC.

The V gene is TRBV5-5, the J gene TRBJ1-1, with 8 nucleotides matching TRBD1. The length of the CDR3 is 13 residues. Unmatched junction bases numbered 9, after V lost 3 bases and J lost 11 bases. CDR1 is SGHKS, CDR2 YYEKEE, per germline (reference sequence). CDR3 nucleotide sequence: TGTGCCAGCAGCTCCTTGGACAGGGAAGATGCTTTCTTT. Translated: CASSSLDREDAFF.

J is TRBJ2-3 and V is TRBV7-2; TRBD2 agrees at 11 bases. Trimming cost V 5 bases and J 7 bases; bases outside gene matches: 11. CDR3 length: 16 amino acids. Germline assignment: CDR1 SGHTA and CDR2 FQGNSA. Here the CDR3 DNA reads TGTGCCAGCAGCCGGACTAGCGGGTCGATCGAGAATACGCAGTATTTT. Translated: CASSRTSGSIENTQYF.

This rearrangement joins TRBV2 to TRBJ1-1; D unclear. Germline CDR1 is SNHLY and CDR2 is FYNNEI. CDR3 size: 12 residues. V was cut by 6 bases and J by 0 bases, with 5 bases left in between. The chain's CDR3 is CASRQMNTEAFF. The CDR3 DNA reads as TGTGCCAGCAGACAGATGAACACTGAAGCTTTCTTT. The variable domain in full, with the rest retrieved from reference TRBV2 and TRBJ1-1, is EPEVTQTPSHQVTQMGQEVILRCVPISNHLYFYWYRQILGQKVEFLVSFYNNEISEKSEIFDDQFSVERPDGSNFTLKIRSTKLEDSAMYFCASRQMNTEAFFGQGTRLTVV.

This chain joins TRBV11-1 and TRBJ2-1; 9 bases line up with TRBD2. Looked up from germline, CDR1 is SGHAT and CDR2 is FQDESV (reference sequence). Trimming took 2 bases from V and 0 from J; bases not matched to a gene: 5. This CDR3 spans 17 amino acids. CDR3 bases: TGTGCCAGCAGCTTAAGGCTAGCGGGGTACTCCTACAATGAGCAGTTCTTC. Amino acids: CASSLRLAGYSYNEQFF.

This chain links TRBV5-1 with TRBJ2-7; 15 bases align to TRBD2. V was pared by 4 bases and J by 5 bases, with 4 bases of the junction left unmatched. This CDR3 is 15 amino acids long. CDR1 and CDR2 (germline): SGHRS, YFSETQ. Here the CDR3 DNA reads TGCGCCAGCAGCACCTGGACTAGCGGGAGGGACGAGCAGTACTTC. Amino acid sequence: CASSTWTSGRDEQYF.

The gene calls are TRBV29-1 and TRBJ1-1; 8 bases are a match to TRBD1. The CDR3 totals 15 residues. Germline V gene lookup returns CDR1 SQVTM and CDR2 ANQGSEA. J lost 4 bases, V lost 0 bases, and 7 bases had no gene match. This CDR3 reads CSVEDPAGGITEAFF. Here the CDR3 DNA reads TGCAGCGTTGAAGATCCGGCAGGGGGCATCACTGAAGCTTTCTTT.

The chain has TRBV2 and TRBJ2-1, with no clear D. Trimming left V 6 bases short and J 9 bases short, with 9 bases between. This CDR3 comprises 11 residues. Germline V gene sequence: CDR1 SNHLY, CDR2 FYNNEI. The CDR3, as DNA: TGTGCCAGCAGCTTGGCTGGTGAGCAGTTCTTC. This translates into CASSLAGEQFF. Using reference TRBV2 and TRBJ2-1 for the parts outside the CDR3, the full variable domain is EPEVTQTPSHQVTQMGQEVILRCVPISNHLYFYWYRQILGQKVEFLVSFYNNEISEKSEIFDDQFSVERPDGSNFTLKIRSTKLEDSAMYFCASSLAGEQFFGPGTRLTVL.

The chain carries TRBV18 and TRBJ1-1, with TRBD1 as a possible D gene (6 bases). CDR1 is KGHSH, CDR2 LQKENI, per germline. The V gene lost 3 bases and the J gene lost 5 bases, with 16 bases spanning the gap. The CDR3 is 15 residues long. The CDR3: CASSPARGAMTEAFF. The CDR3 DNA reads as TGTGCCAGCTCACCCGCTCGGGGGGCTATGACTGAAGCTTTCTTT. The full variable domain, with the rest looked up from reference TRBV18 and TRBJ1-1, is NAGVMQNPRHLVRRRGQEARLRCSPMKGHSHVYWYRQLPEEGLKFMVYLQKENIIDESGMPKERFSAEFPKEGPSILRIQQVVRGDSAAYFCASSPARGAMTEAFFGQGTRLTVV.

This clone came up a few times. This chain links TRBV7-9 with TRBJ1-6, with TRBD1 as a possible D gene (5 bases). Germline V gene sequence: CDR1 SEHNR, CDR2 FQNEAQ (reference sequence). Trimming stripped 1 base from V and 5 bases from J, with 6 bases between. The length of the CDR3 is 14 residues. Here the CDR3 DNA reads TGTGCCAGCAGCTTAGGAGGGGATAATTCACCCCTCCACTTT. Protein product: CASSLGGDNSPLHF.

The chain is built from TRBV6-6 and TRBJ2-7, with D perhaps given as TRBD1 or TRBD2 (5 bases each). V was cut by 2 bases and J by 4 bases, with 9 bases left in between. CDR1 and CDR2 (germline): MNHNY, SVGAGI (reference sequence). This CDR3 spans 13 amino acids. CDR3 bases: TGTGCCAGCAGTTACGTAGAGGGGTACGAGCAGTACTTC. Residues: CASSYVEGYEQYF.

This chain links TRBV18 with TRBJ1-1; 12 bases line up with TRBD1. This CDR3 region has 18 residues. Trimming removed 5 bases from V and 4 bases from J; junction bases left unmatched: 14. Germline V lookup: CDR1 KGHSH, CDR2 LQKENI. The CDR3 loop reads CASSIRDRGLGSGTEAFF. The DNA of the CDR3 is TGTGCCAGCTCAATCCGGGACAGGGGGCTCGGGTCTGGCACTGAAGCTTTCTTT. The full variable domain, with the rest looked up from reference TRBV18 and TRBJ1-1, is NAGVMQNPRHLVRRRGQEARLRCSPMKGHSHVYWYRQLPEEGLKFMVYLQKENIIDESGMPKERFSAEFPKEGPSILRIQQVVRGDSAAYFCASSIRDRGLGSGTEAFFGQGTRLTVV.

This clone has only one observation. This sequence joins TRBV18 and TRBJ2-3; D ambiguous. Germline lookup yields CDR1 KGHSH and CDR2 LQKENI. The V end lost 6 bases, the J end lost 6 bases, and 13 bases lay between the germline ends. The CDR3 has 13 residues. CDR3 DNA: TGTGCCAGCTCCTCAAAAGGGCTTGATACGCAGTATTTT. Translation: CASSSKGLDTQYF.

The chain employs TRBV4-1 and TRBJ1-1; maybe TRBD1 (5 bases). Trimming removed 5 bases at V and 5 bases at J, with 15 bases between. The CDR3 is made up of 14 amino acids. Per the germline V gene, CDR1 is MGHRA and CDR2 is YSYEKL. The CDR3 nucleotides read TGCGCCAGCAGCTCCTATGAGAGGACAACTGAAGCTTTCTTT. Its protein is CASSSYERTTEAFF.

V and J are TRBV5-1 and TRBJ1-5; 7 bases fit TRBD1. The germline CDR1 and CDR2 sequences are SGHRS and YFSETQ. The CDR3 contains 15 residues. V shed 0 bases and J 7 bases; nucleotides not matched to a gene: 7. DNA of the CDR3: TGCGCCAGCAGCTTGGGTCCAGGGACAGAGCAGCCCCAGCATTTT. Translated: CASSLGPGTEQPQHF.